This TCR beta chain was sequenced for a study of blood T cells in healthy people across ages. Study in general: Template switching picked up about one barcoded beta molecule for each two T cells.

V was clipped by 6 bases and J by 4 bases, with 12 bases between them. The CDR3 is 13 amino acids. Germline CDR1 reads MDHEN; CDR2 reads SYDVKM. A second PCR of about 6 to 11 cycles used a sample-barcoded 5' primer and a J-beta primer mix. TCRdb re-derived calls from the 5' RACE reads in MiXCR, one entry per CDR3 protein. The profile shows approximately 780,000 distinct CDR3 sequences, roughly 25% of them singletons. This same sample was also taken into another study, of T cells of mothers and their children.

The receptor was derived from a boy aged 10-17 years in good health. This sequence joins TRBV28 and TRBJ1-1, with unresolved D. The sequenced sample was blood. The CDR3 DNA follows: TGTGCCAGCAGGCCGCCGGTTCGCACTGAAGCTTTCTTT. Its translation: CASRPPVRTEAFF.